The source of this TCR beta chain is a study of vaccination and CD4 T cells after COVID-19 (dated by TCRdb to between 2021 and 2024). Some background on the complete study: Convalescent patients had a positive SARS-CoV-2 result on nasal swab PCR, and of these patients, nine had mild disease and one had severe disease. The convalescent cohort comprised six males and four females, including two Hispanic individuals, seven Caucasians, two Asians and one multiracial person. Participants received two doses of either the Pfizer-BioNTech BNT162b2 vaccine (n=8) or the Moderna mRNA-1273 vaccine (n=2). Post-COVID blood samples from convalescent patients were collected a median of around 100 days after diagnosis, with a range of roughly 30 to 170 days. Post-vaccine blood samples were taken a median of approximately 76 days after the second vaccine dose, with a range of 14 to 241 days. The cultures were stimulated with overlapping spike peptide pools from SARS-CoV-2 and from the common cold coronaviruses HCoV-NL63, HCoV-OC43 and HCoV-229E. In control cultures, a CEFX viral epitope pool was used as positive control, an HIV-1 Nef peptide pool was used as negative control, or no peptide was added. In 10 COVID-19 convalescent patients and a few infection-naive healthy vaccine recipients, researchers compared the spike-specific CD4+ TCR repertoire from before mRNA vaccination with the repertoire from after.

Points on this clonotype: No cognate antigen has been identified for it. Base qualities are missing; no much larger clone stands one base away.

Library generation was performed with PCR. At the Johns Hopkins FTIC core, DNA from the cultured CD4+ T cells underwent TCR sequencing with the Oncomine TCR Beta short-read assay. Genomic DNA was extracted from the cultured CD4+ T cells with the QIAamp micro DNA kit. Oncomine TCR Beta libraries from cultured CD4+ T cells were pooled using unique dual indexes and sequenced on an Illumina iSeq 100. The study's processing was this. Non-productive sequences were removed, and CDR3s that did not start with C, did not end with F or W, or were shorter than 7 amino acids were discarded. The MANAFEST web application identified antigen-specific clonotypes by comparing peptide-stimulated wells against reference wells and other culture wells. Positive clones required FDR below 0.05, an odds ratio above 5, and productive frequency above 0.1% in at least two of three replicate wells. Cross-reactive clonotypes were defined as significantly expanded in both SARS-CoV-2 spike wells and at least one common cold coronavirus spike condition. Similarity between CDR3 sequences was evaluated in R version 3.6.1 using Levenshtein distances (stringdist) and unrooted phylogenetic trees (ape). TCRdb applied fastp at Q25 and MiXCR to the public reads, then kept only in-frame beta chains. When rows share a CDR3 protein, they turn into one entry using the most common DNA and genes. These V and J calls rely on TCRdb rather than the paper's analysis. The sample table shows about 18,000 distinct CDR3 sequences, and about 50% are seen once. The ten biggest clones cover more than 15% of the sample.

The CDR3 holds 12 amino acids from the cysteine to the phenylalanine. Kept here is only the CDR3 DNA, which spans 36 bases and is read in frame from base 1. According to the germline V gene, CDR1 reads MNHNS and CDR2 reads SASEGT. V was cut back by 6 bases and J by 7 bases, leaving a gap of 12 bases between them. The sample's treatment or condition label is to be understood as: approximately 9-day PBMC culture with coronavirus spike peptide pools or control peptides (ViraFEST assay). The ViraFEST assay, used in the study, expanded antigen-specific T cells with peptide pools and then identified the expanded clonotypes through TCR sequencing. Positive SARS-CoV-2 PCR tests in the convalescent patients dated from March to December 2020, before Alpha, Beta and Delta variants emerged in the United States. Two million PBMCs per well were cultured in IMDM with 5% human AB serum and 8.5 to 10 IU/ml IL-2, plus 10 ug/ml peptide pools. On days 3 and 7, half of the culture medium was replaced with fresh IL-2-containing medium. After roughly nine days of culture, CD4+ T cells were isolated by negative selection using the EasySep CD4+ T cell isolation kit. PBMCs were separated from whole blood using Ficoll-Paque Plus gradient centrifugation and then either used fresh or cryopreserved at -140C. In general, triplicate wells were set up for every culture condition.

General conclusions and limits of the study: Only a relatively small number of convalescent patients were included in the study, and early timepoints following natural infection were not analyzed. The median number of SARS-CoV-2-reactive clonotypes rose from about 23 after infection to some 40 after vaccination, but the change was not significant. Among the post-vaccine SARS-CoV-2-reactive clones in convalescent patients, a median about 89% showed up only after vaccination, which suggests vaccine-specific priming. Nearly all vaccine-specific clones in convalescent patients (304 of 307) were mono-reactive for SARS-CoV-2 spike rather than cross-reactive with common cold coronaviruses.

The chain joins TRBV6-1 to TRBJ1-1, and the D gene may be TRBD1, 5 bases matching. The clonotype was recovered from a human donor who had recovered from COVID-19. The specimen was CD4+ T cells from blood, cultured in vitro, collected before SARS-CoV-2 vaccination. The nucleotides read TGTGCCAGCAGCCTCGGGGGGTTTGAAGCTTTCTTT. It specifies CASSLGGFEAFF.